This T cell receptor beta chain appears in the sequencing data of a study of OX40 agonist ivuxolimab in advanced cancers. Study-level background: Ivuxolimab is an agonistic anti-OX40 (CD134) antibody, and patients were treated with it.

The assay was immunoSEQ multiplex PCR, and TCRdb's table has in-frame clones only and misses some. The sample lists tens of thousands of clones; around 90% were seen once. From germline, CDR1 is SGHRS and CDR2 YFSETQ. This CDR3 has 15 amino acids. V shed 4 bases, J shed 2 bases, and the junction held 3 bases outside the gene matches. To note about this clone: The identical CDR3 is also encoded by other nucleotide sequences in the sample.

V and J are TRBV5-1 and TRBJ2-1, with 10 bases matching TRBD1. The origin of this receptor is an adult with an advanced solid tumor such as melanoma, head and neck, liver or kidney cancer. Sequenced here: CD4+ or CD8+ T cells sorted from blood, sampled in a trial of the OX40 agonist ivuxolimab. Written as DNA, the CDR3 is TGCGCCAGCAGCCTAGGACAGGGGGCCTACAATGAGCAGTTCTTC. It translates to CASSLGQGAYNEQFF.